This is a list of T cell receptor beta chains from one sample in a study of blood T cell repertoires in COVID-19. TCRdb's table, derived via immunoSEQ multiplex PCR, lists solely in-frame clones and lacks some. Of under 80,000 clones listed, about 80% are singletons. Material for sequencing was peripheral blood. These receptors all come from a human donor in a cohort sampled during active COVID-19. CDR3s include the opening cysteine and the closing phenylalanine or tryptophan. A D gene is named only where the DNA matches it firmly. Clone size is stated in some rows and not others, as once, few, many or a class when expanded.

NA	NA	TRBV12-5	TRBJ1-6	CATSDTISYNSPLHF	TGTGCTACCTCGGACACTATCTCCTATAATTCACCCCTCCACTTT
NA	NA	TRBV12-3/TRBV12-4	TRBJ2-2	CASKAGRGGELFF	TGTGCCAGCAAGGCTGGTCGGGGCGGGGAGCTGTTTTTT
NA	NA	TRBV5-4	TRBJ2-5	CASSWRLRQETQYF	TGTGCCAGCAGCTGGAGACTGAGACAAGAGACCCAGTACTTC
NA	TRBD2	TRBV3-1/TRBV3-2	TRBJ2-5	CASSQGIEWGGEETQYF	TGTGCCAGCAGCCAAGGAATTGAGTGGGGGGGGGAGGAGACCCAGTACTTC
NA	NA	TRBV12-3/TRBV12-4	TRBJ2-7	CASSVTRQEQYF	TGTGCCAGCAGTGTCACCCGACAGGAGCAGTACTTC
NA	NA	TRBV21-1	TRBJ2-1	CASSKYNRDSKYNEQFF	TGTGCCAGCAGCAAATACAACAGGGACAGCAAATACAATGAGCAGTTCTTC
NA	NA	TRBV12-3/TRBV12-4	TRBJ1-6	CASSRGGSPLHF	TGTGCCAGCAGCCGAGGGGGTTCACCCCTCCACTTT
NA	TRBD1	TRBV15	TRBJ1-5	CATSISPPRFAGGGNQPQHF	TGTGCCACCAGCATATCCCCCCCGCGGTTCGCAGGGGGCGGCAATCAGCCCCAGCATTTT
NA	NA	TRBV19	TRBJ2-2	CASSPGDVKLFF	TGTGCCAGTAGCCCGGGGGACGTGAAGCTGTTTTTT
NA	TRBD1	TRBV24-1	TRBJ2-3	CATSDPLGPQGTDTQYF	TGTGCCACCAGTGATCCTCTAGGCCCACAGGGGACAGATACGCAGTATTTT
NA	TRBD2	TRBV7-2	TRBJ2-3	CASSLAAGGPNTQYF	TGTGCCAGCAGCTTAGCGGCGGGAGGGCCAAATACGCAGTATTTT
NA	NA	TRBV3-1/TRBV3-2	TRBJ2-1	CASSQDRGSGGNEQFF	TGTGCCAGCAGCCAAGATCGAGGTAGCGGAGGCAATGAGCAGTTCTTC
NA	NA	TRBV27	TRBJ1-2	CASSASWGVYGYTF	TGTGCCAGCAGTGCTTCCTGGGGGGTCTATGGCTACACCTTC
NA	NA	TRBV6-1	TRBJ2-1	CASSERPLTSYNEQFF	TGTGCCAGCAGTGAAAGGCCGTTAACTAGTTACAATGAGCAGTTCTTC
few	NA	TRBV12-3/TRBV12-4	TRBJ1-1	CASTNSRNTEAFF	TGTGCCAGCACCAACTCTAGGAACACTGAAGCTTTCTTT
NA	TRBD1	TRBV3-1/TRBV3-2	TRBJ2-5	CASSFGQGETQYF	TGTGCCAGCAGCTTTGGACAGGGGGAGACCCAGTACTTC
NA	NA	TRBV6-2/TRBV6-3	TRBJ2-7	CASRRRDRIHEQYF	TGTGCCAGCCGCCGGCGGGACAGAATCCACGAGCAGTACTTC
NA	TRBD2	TRBV5-4	TRBJ2-1	CASSLAVAGHNEQFF	TGTGCCAGCAGCTTGGCAGTAGCGGGACACAATGAGCAGTTCTTC
few	TRBD2	TRBV7-3	TRBJ2-3	CASSRSGGSGRDTQYF	TGTGCCAGCAGCCGATCCGGTGGTAGCGGGCGGGATACGCAGTATTTT
NA	TRBD2	TRBV5-5	TRBJ2-1	CASSPRTSIRSYNEQFF	TGTGCCAGCAGCCCCCGGACTAGCATCAGGTCCTACAATGAGCAGTTCTTC
NA	NA	TRBV30	TRBJ1-3	CAWRGDFSGNTIYF	TGTGCCTGGAGAGGGGATTTCTCTGGAAACACCATATATTTT
NA	TRBD1	TRBV29-1	TRBJ2-1	CSVVPGQGNEQFF	TGCAGCGTTGTGCCGGGACAGGGGAATGAGCAGTTCTTC
NA	NA	TRBV5-1	TRBJ2-2	CAGRRGPGTGELFF	TGCGCCGGACGGAGAGGGCCGGGGACCGGGGAGCTGTTTTTT
NA	NA	TRBV14	TRBJ2-1	CASRGGSYNEQFF	TGTGCCAGCAGGGGGGGTTCCTACAATGAGCAGTTCTTC
NA	TRBD2	TRBV30	TRBJ2-2	CAWALAGVDTGELFF	TGTGCCTGGGCGTTAGCGGGAGTAGACACCGGGGAGCTGTTTTTT
NA	NA	TRBV7-2	TRBJ1-3	CASSSPTQGFRNTIYF	TGTGCCAGCAGCTCGCCGACTCAGGGGTTTAGAAACACCATATATTTT
NA	NA	TRBV5-4	TRBJ2-1	CASSDGGSSSYNEQFF	TGTGCCAGCAGCGATGGCGGTTCGAGCTCCTACAATGAGCAGTTCTTC
NA	NA	TRBV5-4	TRBJ1-3	CASSAGRRFSGNTIYF	TGTGCCAGCAGCGCCGGGAGACGATTCTCTGGAAACACCATATATTTT
NA	NA	TRBV7-9	TRBJ2-1	CASSFFGQVYNEQFF	TGTGCCAGCAGCTTTTTTGGGCAGGTTTACAATGAGCAGTTCTTC
once	NA	TRBV19	TRBJ1-1	CASSISGRPSFF	TGTGCCAGTAGTATAAGTGGCAGGCCGTCTTTCTTT
once	TRBD1	TRBV3-1/TRBV3-2	TRBJ1-5	CASSQAGTGGNQPQHF	TGTGCCAGCAGCCAAGCCGGGACAGGGGGTAATCAGCCCCAGCATTTT
NA	NA	TRBV30	TRBJ1-4	CAWSETGGNEKLFF	TGTGCCTGGAGTGAGACAGGCGGGAATGAAAAACTGTTTTTT